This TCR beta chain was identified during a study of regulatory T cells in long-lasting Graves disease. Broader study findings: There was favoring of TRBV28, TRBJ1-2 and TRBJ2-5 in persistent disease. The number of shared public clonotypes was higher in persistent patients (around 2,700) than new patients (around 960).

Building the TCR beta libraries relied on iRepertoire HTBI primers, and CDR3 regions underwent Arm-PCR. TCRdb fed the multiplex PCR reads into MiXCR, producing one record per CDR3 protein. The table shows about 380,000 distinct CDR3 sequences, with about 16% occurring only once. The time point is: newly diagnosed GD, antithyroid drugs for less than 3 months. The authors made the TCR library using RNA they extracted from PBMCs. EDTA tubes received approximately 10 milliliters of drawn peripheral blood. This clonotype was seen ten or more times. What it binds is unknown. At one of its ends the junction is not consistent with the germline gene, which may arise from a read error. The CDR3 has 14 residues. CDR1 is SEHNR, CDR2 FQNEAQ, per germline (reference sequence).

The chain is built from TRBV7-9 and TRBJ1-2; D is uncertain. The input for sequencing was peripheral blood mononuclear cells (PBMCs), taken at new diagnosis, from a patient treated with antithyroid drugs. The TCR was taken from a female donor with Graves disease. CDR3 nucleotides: TGCGCCAGCAGCTTAGAGTACTCTAACTATGGCTACACCTTC. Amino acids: CASSLEYSNYGYTF. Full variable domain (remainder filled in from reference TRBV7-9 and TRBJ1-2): DTGVSQNPRHKITKRGQNVTFRCDPISEHNRLYWYRQTLGQGPEFLTYFQNEAQLEKSRLLSDRFSAERPKGSFSTLEIQRTEQGDSAMYLCASSLEYSNYGYTFGSGTRLTVV.